These 12 T cell receptor beta chains came from one sample sequenced in a study of T cell responses to AZD1222 COVID-19 vaccine. Sequencing used immunoSEQ multiplex PCR; TCRdb keeps in-frame clones, though not all of them. The sample yields roughly 80,000 clones, 70% to 90% seen once. Source: peripheral blood, taken on day 0 of MenACWY control vaccination. The receptors derive from an adult in good health.

In nucleotides, the CDR3 is TGTGCCAGCAGGCCCCCACGGACAGGGGCTAACTATGGCTACACCTTC. Residues: CASRPPRTGANYGYTF. The rearrangement links TRBV28 to TRBJ1-2, with 9 bases matching TRBD1. V dropped 6 bases and J dropped 0; count of bases not matched to a gene: 8. Germline values: CDR1 MDHEN, CDR2 SYDVKM. This CDR3 is 16 amino acids long.

The V and J genes are TRBV21-1 and TRBJ1-3. TRBV21-1 is a pseudogene. The CDR3 length is 16 residues. The CDR3 is CASSPRTRSSGNTIYF. DNA of the CDR3: TGTGCCAGCAGCCCACGGACTAGAAGTTCTGGAAACACCATATATTTT.

The CDR3 nucleotides read TGTGCCTTTTCCGGGACAGGGCCCGAAAAACTGTTTTTT. Translated: CAFSGTGPEKLFF. The rearrangement links TRBV30 to TRBJ1-4; TRBD1 aligns across 9 bases. Trimming took 7 bases from V and 8 from J; bases not matched to a gene: 8. The CDR3 extends over 13 amino acids. CDR1 and CDR2 from the germline V gene are GTSNPN and SVGIG (reference sequence).

The gene calls are TRBV29-1 and TRBJ1-5, with 7 nucleotides matching TRBD1. CDR3 length equals 13 residues. Per the germline V gene, CDR1 is SQVTM and CDR2 is ANQGSEA. V was clipped by 4 bases and J by 0 bases; unmatched bases: 0. Here the CDR3 reads CSVGQGSNQPQHF. As DNA, the CDR3 is TGCAGCGTTGGACAGGGTAGCAATCAGCCCCAGCATTTT.

This clone was counted once. The J gene is TRBJ2-7, the V gene TRBV5-1; 8 bases line up with TRBD1. With 0 bases clipped from V and 3 bases from J, the junction kept 8 bases outside the gene matches. The CDR3 loop spans 16 amino acids. CDR1 is SGHRS and CDR2 is YFSETQ in the germline V gene. The CDR3 DNA sequence: TGCGCCAGCAGCTTGGGGGCAGGGGGCTCGGTCTACGAGCAGTACTTC. Amino acids: CASSLGAGGSVYEQYF. Full variable domain (missing parts from reference TRBV5-1 and TRBJ2-7): KAGVTQTPRYLIKTRGQQVTLSCSPISGHRSVSWYQQTPGQGLQFLFEYFSETQRNKGNFPGRFSGRQFSNSRSEMNVSTLELGDSALYLCASSLGAGGSVYEQYFGPGTRLTVT.

The chain joins TRBV19 to TRBJ2-1, with D hard to call. This CDR3 has 13 amino acids. Per the germline V gene, CDR1 is LNHDA and CDR2 is SQIVND (reference sequence). Deletions cut 2 bases from V and 6 bases from J, with 8 bases between. The CDR3 nucleotides are TGTGCCAGTAGTATACGCCCAGTCAATGAGCAGTTCTTC. Residues: CASSIRPVNEQFF.

The V and J genes are TRBV18 and TRBJ1-1; D is unresolved. Trimming stripped 5 bases from V and 3 bases from J, with 10 bases between. CDR3 length: 13 residues. Looked up from germline, CDR1 is KGHSH and CDR2 is LQKENI. In nucleotides, the CDR3 is TGTGCCAGCTCATCAAACGGAGACACTGAAGCTTTCTTT. Translated, it gives CASSSNGDTEAFF.

This chain joins TRBV9 and TRBJ1-6, with D perhaps matching TRBD1 (5 bases). CDR3 length equals 14 residues. The V gene's germline CDR1 is SGDLS and CDR2 YYNGEE. Trimming left V 5 bases short and J 5 bases short, with 11 bases between. The CDR3 bases are TGTGCCAGCAGTGTTGGACATAATAATTCACCCCTCCACTTT. This codes for CASSVGHNNSPLHF.

The rearrangement uses TRBV7-9 and TRBJ2-7; 11 nucleotides align to TRBD1. The CDR3 is made up of 16 amino acids. Per germline, CDR1 SEHNR and CDR2 FQNEAQ (reference sequence). With 5 bases clipped from V and 7 bases from J, the junction kept 13 bases outside the gene matches. Here the CDR3 DNA reads TGTGCCAGCAGCCCAATGCTCGGGACAGGGGGAAGGGAGCAGTACTTC. Translation: CASSPMLGTGGREQYF.

To note about this clone: In the same sample, other DNA sequences code for this CDR3. The chain carries TRBV3-1 (or the pseudogene TRBV3-2) and TRBJ1-2; D unclear. The CDR3 consists of 11 residues. Trimming removed 0 bases at V and 8 bases at J, with 4 bases between. Germline V gene lookup returns CDR1 LGHDT and CDR2 YNNKEL (reference sequence). The CDR3 spells CASSQDRGYTF. In DNA form, the CDR3 reads TGTGCCAGCAGCCAAGATCGAGGCTACACCTTC.

This clone was detected a few times. The CDR3 nucleotides read TGTGCCAGCAGTTTAGGGCCTGGAGCCTCTGGAAACACCATATATTTT. Translated, it gives CASSLGPGASGNTIYF. The chain recombines TRBV28 with TRBJ1-3; unclear D gene. Germline values: CDR1 MDHEN, CDR2 SYDVKM. Trimming removed 2 bases at V and 0 bases at J, with 11 bases between. The CDR3 has 16 amino acids.

The J gene is TRBJ2-2, the V gene TRBV10-3; tentatively, D is TRBD1 (5 bases). V lost 8 bases, J lost 5 bases, and 15 bases lay in between. CDR3 size: 14 residues. CDR1 is ENHRY and CDR2 is SYGVKD in the germline V gene. The CDR3 sequence is CAIGVETGTGELFF. CDR3 nucleotides: TGTGCCATCGGGGTCGAAACAGGAACCGGGGAGCTGTTTTTT.